Listed below are T cell receptor beta chains from one sample, sequenced in a study of cytomegalovirus exposure and HLA in healthy donors. Only in-frame clones appear in the TCRdb table, and some are missing; sequencing was by immunoSEQ multiplex PCR. The data hold some 40,000 clones, with almost 70% observed a single time. The sample taken for sequencing was PBMCs. All receptors derive from a man aged 40-50 years in good health and CMV-seronegative. CDR3s include the opening cysteine and the closing phenylalanine or tryptophan. Each record gives: J gene, clone size, D gene, V gene, CDR3 protein, CDR3 DNA. A D gene is named only where the DNA matches it firmly. Size tells how often a clone was seen (once, few, many) or the class of an expanded clone, and some rows leave it out.

TRBJ1-1,few,-,TRBV5-1,CASSLSPGTQNTEAFF,TGCGCCAGCAGCTTGTCACCCGGGACACAGAACACTGAAGCTTTCTTT
TRBJ2-6,-,TRBD1,TRBV30,CAWSPRDRGFRTGANVLTF,TGTGCCTGGAGCCCCCGGGACAGGGGGTTTAGAACTGGGGCCAACGTCCTGACTTTC
TRBJ1-2,-,-,TRBV7-6,CASSSGGDYGYTF,TGTGCCAGCAGCTCAGGAGGGGACTATGGCTACACCTTC
TRBJ2-1,-,TRBD2,TRBV7-8,CASGIAGEIYNEQFF,TGTGCCAGCGGTATAGCGGGGGAGATATACAATGAGCAGTTCTTC
TRBJ1-6,few,TRBD1,TRBV30,CAWRGGQGYNSPLHF,TGTGCCTGGAGGGGGGGACAGGGGTATAATTCACCCCTCCACTTT
TRBJ1-1,few,-,TRBV29-1,CSVQTGSGTEAFF,TGCAGCGTGCAAACAGGGAGTGGCACTGAAGCTTTCTTT
TRBJ1-2,-,-,TRBV4-1,CASSQESPGTNYGYTF,TGCGCCAGCAGCCAAGAATCCCCAGGGACTAACTATGGCTACACCTTC
TRBJ1-1,-,-,TRBV29-1,CSGHREGNTEAFF,TGCAGCGGCCACAGGGAGGGGAACACTGAAGCTTTCTTT
TRBJ1-1,-,-,TRBV11-2,CASRRWGGLMNTEAFF,TGTGCCAGCCGCCGGTGGGGGGGCTTAATGAACACTGAAGCTTTCTTT
TRBJ2-6,-,TRBD1,TRBV6-5,CASSYSGGGANVLTF,TGTGCCAGCAGTTACTCAGGGGGCGGGGCCAACGTCCTGACTTTC
TRBJ2-7,-,-,TRBV4-2,CASSQGQGLSYEQYF,TGTGCCAGCAGCCAAGGTCAGGGCTTATCCTACGAGCAGTACTTC
TRBJ2-7,-,TRBD2,TRBV4-3,CASSTTAGDYEQYF,TGCGCCAGCAGCACCACAGCGGGGGACTACGAGCAGTACTTC
TRBJ2-2,-,TRBD2,TRBV2,CASSEARGILDTGELFF,TGTGCCAGCAGTGAAGCGCGGGGGATTTTGGACACCGGGGAGCTGTTTTTT
TRBJ1-1,-,-,TRBV9,CASSVGFSADTEAFF,TGTGCCAGCAGCGTAGGGTTCTCAGCGGACACTGAAGCTTTCTTT
TRBJ2-7,-,-,TRBV5-8,CASSSDTYEQYF,TGTGCCAGCAGCTCGGACACCTACGAGCAGTACTTC
TRBJ1-2,-,-,TRBV9,CASSVLQGTYGYTF,TGTGCCAGCAGCGTATTACAGGGAACTTATGGCTACACCTTC
TRBJ2-2,-,TRBD1,TRBV16,CASSVDRATGELFF,TGTGCCAGCAGTGTTGACAGGGCAACCGGGGAGCTGTTTTTT
TRBJ1-5,few,-,TRBV6-6,CASSSASGIGQPQHF,TGTGCCAGCAGTTCCGCCTCAGGGATCGGGCAGCCCCAGCATTTT
TRBJ1-2,once,TRBD1,TRBV4-2,CASSRQQGEVDGYTF,TGTGCCAGCAGCCGACAGCAGGGGGAAGTTGACGGCTACACCTTC
TRBJ2-7,-,TRBD2,TRBV28,CASSPTSGGSYEQYF,TGTGCCAGCAGTCCCACTAGCGGGGGTTCCTACGAGCAGTACTTC
TRBJ2-2,-,TRBD2,TRBV4-2,CASSQEGGTGRNTGELFF,TGTGCCAGCAGCCAAGAGGGGGGGACGGGGAGGAACACCGGGGAGCTGTTTTTT
TRBJ1-2,-,-,TRBV6-1,CASSEVRGVYGYTF,TGTGCCAGCAGTGAAGTCCGCGGAGTCTATGGCTACACCTTC
TRBJ2-7,-,TRBD1,TRBV4-1,CASSHATGGRGEQYF,TGCGCCAGCAGCCACGCGACAGGGGGCCGGGGCGAGCAGTACTTC
TRBJ1-4,few,-,TRBV5-4,CASSLKQGEKLFF,TGTGCCAGCAGCTTGAAGCAGGGTGAAAAACTGTTTTTT
TRBJ1-5,-,-,TRBV6-1,CASKGQSNQPQHF,TGTGCCAGCAAGGGGCAGAGCAATCAGCCCCAGCATTTT
TRBJ1-1,-,-,TRBV9,CASSVDAYFTEAFF,TGTGCCAGCAGCGTAGACGCGTACTTCACTGAAGCTTTCTTT
TRBJ2-7,-,TRBD1,TRBV6-1,CASSEESGGRYEQYF,TGTGCCAGCAGTGAAGAGTCAGGGGGACGCTACGAGCAGTACTTC
TRBJ2-7,-,-,TRBV4-1,CASSQEVPRYYEQYF,TGCGCCAGCAGCCAAGAAGTGCCACGCTACTACGAGCAGTACTTC